The 27 T cell receptor beta chains below were found in one sample sequenced in a study of T-cell reconstitution after alpha-beta-depleted transplantation in children. It was with unique molecular identifiers that the TCRbeta library was prepared. MiXCR, applied by TCRdb to the PCR reads, yields one record per CDR3 protein. The sample contains 200,000 to 250,000 distinct CDR3 sequences, approximately 10% of which appear only once. Sequenced material: PBMCs, taken before TCRalphabeta/CD19-depleted stem cell transplant. These receptors originate from a child under two years old with acute myeloid leukemia, due to receive a stem cell transplant.

V is TRBV4-2 and J is TRBJ2-7; 11 bases align to TRBD1. CDR3 size: 15 residues. CDR1 is LGHNA and CDR2 is YNFKEQ in the germline V gene. V was pared by 2 bases and J by 3 bases, with 3 bases of the junction left unmatched. This CDR3 reads CASSQPGTGGYEQYF. For the CDR3, the DNA is TGTGCCAGCAGCCAACCCGGGACAGGGGGCTACGAGCAGTACTTC.

This clonotype occurred many times. The chain couples TRBV18 to TRBJ1-2; no definite D call. The CDR3 covers 13 residues. CDR1 is KGHSH and CDR2 is LQKENI in the germline V gene. V was shortened by 4 bases and J by 1 base, with 7 bases between the two germline ends. CDR3 in DNA: TGTGCCAGCTCACTAGAAGTTAACTATGGCTACACCTTC. Protein product: CASSLEVNYGYTF.

In its sample, this clonotype was seen many times. The chain employs TRBV7-9 and TRBJ2-1, with TRBD1 identical over 12 bases. CDR3 size: 18 residues. The V segment lost 4 bases and the J segment 8 bases; nucleotides outside the gene matches: 15. The germline V gene encodes CDR1 SEHNR and CDR2 FQNEAQ (reference sequence). CDR3 DNA sequence: TGTGCCAGCAGCTCGACTTCGGCCGGGACAGGGGGCAGATATGAGCAGTTCTTC. Amino acid sequence: CASSSTSAGTGGRYEQFF. The full variable domain, with the rest looked up from reference TRBV7-9 and TRBJ2-1, is DTGVSQNPRHKITKRGQNVTFRCDPISEHNRLYWYRQTLGQGPEFLTYFQNEAQLEKSRLLSDRFSAERPKGSFSTLEIQRTEQGDSAMYLCASSSTSAGTGGRYEQFFGPGTRLTVL.

This clonotype was counted ten times or more. The chain carries TRBV12-3 or TRBV12-4 and TRBJ2-7; D tentatively reads TRBD1 or TRBD2 (5 bases each). This CDR3 region has 15 residues. Trimming pared 4 bases from V and 5 bases from J, leaving 18 bases between. The CDR3, as DNA: TGTGCCAGCAGTTCCGCCGGGACGGAGAAAAACGAGCAGTACTTC. Encoded protein: CASSSAGTEKNEQYF.

This clonotype was seen at least ten times. J is TRBJ2-7 and V is TRBV12-3 or TRBV12-4; a possible D gene is TRBD2 (6 bases). Deletions cut 4 bases from V and 0 bases from J, with 13 bases between. The CDR3 is 15 amino acids. CDR3 sequence: CASSWIGTGSYEQYF. CDR3 nucleotide sequence: TGTGCCAGCAGTTGGATAGGGACTGGCTCCTACGAGCAGTACTTC.

This clonotype has a count of ten or more. This chain links TRBV12-3 or TRBV12-4 with TRBJ2-7; 12 bases agree with TRBD2. The CDR3 is 15 residues long. J lost 1 base, V lost 4 bases, and 2 bases had no gene match. The CDR3 coding sequence is TGTGCCAGCAGTTGGACTAGCGGGGCTTCCTACGAGCAGTACTTC. Its translation is CASSWTSGASYEQYF.

This clonotype came up a few times. The J gene is TRBJ2-2, the V gene TRBV18, with a tentative D call TRBD1 (6 bases). Trimming removed 3 bases at V and 4 bases at J, with 12 bases between. CDR3 length: 15 residues. Per the germline V gene, CDR1 is KGHSH and CDR2 is LQKENI. The CDR3 loop reads CASSPLGAATGELFF. CDR3 nucleotides: TGTGCCAGCTCACCGCTGGGGGCGGCCACCGGGGAGCTGTTTTTT.

The table lists this clonotype with many counts. This chain links TRBV20-1 with TRBJ2-5, with D hard to call. V shed 6 bases and J shed 5 bases, with 10 bases lying between them. Germline V gene lookup returns CDR1 DFQATT and CDR2 SNEGSKA (reference sequence). The CDR3 is 11 amino acids. The CDR3 is CSANQRETQYF. CDR3 in DNA: TGCAGTGCAAACCAAAGGGAGACCCAGTACTTC.

This clonotype was seen ten or more times. The CDR3 DNA reads TGTGCCAGCAGCCCCGACAGGAACCTTTATGGCTACACCTTC. This codes for CASSPDRNLYGYTF. The chain joins TRBV12-3 or TRBV12-4 to TRBJ1-2; possibly TRBD1 for D (6 bases). The CDR3 is 14 residues long. The V and J ends lost 6 bases and 5 bases respectively, with 16 bases between them.

Ten or more counts support this clonotype. The chain has TRBV20-1 and TRBJ1-5, with D hard to call. Germline CDR1 reads DFQATT; CDR2 reads SNEGSKA (reference sequence). Trimming took off 6 bases at V and 0 bases at J, with 15 bases between the two ends. The CDR3 is made up of 15 amino acids. The CDR3 region has the DNA TGCAGTGCCTCGCCCCCCGGGGTTAGCAATCAGCCCCAGCATTTT. The encoded protein is CSASPPGVSNQPQHF.

This clonotype was seen at least ten times. The chain couples TRBV20-1 to TRBJ2-7; 13 nucleotides agree with TRBD2. From germline, CDR1 is DFQATT and CDR2 SNEGSKA (reference sequence). J lost 4 bases, V lost 6 bases, and 6 bases had no gene match. The CDR3 runs to 14 residues. CDR3 nucleotides: TGCAGTGCCACTAGCGGGAGGGACTTTTACGAGCAGTACTTC. Protein product: CSATSGRDFYEQYF.

In its sample, this clonotype was seen many times. The chain joins TRBV28 to TRBJ1-5; TRBD1 matches 9 bases. V dropped 1 base and J dropped 1; count of bases not matched to a gene: 5. The CDR3 consists of 17 residues. Germline V gives CDR1 MDHEN, CDR2 SYDVKM. CDR3 DNA: TGTGCCAGCAGTTTATCCCGAGACAGGGGGAGCAATCAGCCCCAGCATTTT. This translates into CASSLSRDRGSNQPQHF.

This clonotype was detected ten times or more. The rearrangement joins TRBV20-1 to TRBJ2-7, with D possibly called TRBD1 or TRBD2 (5 bases each). The CDR3 totals 12 residues. Germline V gene lookup returns CDR1 DFQATT and CDR2 SNEGSKA (reference sequence). V was cut by 3 bases and J by 3 bases, with 9 bases left in between. CDR3 bases: TGCAGTGCTAGCGGGACGGGCTACGAGCAGTACTTC. Amino acid sequence: CSASGTGYEQYF.

This clonotype came up many times. The rearrangement uses TRBV3-1 and TRBJ1-2; D unresolved. Germline V CDR1 and CDR2: LGHDT, YNNKEL (reference sequence). This CDR3 comprises 13 residues. Trimming pared 4 bases from V and 4 bases from J, leaving 10 bases between. CDR3 residues: CASSPSKGYGYTF. Written as DNA, the CDR3 is TGTGCCAGCAGCCCTTCAAAGGGCTATGGCTACACCTTC.

About this clonotype: With a much larger clone just one base away, this may be a read error. V gene TRBV24-1 combines with J gene TRBJ2-1; TRBD2 might be the D (6 bases). V shed 4 bases and J shed 6 bases, with 18 bases lying between them. The CDR3 contains 16 residues. The germline CDR1 and CDR2 sequences are KGHDR and SFDVKD. The CDR3 sequence: CATSDPRLGKANEQFF. The CDR3 region has the DNA TGTGCCACCAGTGACCCGAGACTAGGTAAGGCCAATGAGCAGTTCTTC.

The chain couples TRBV7-2 to TRBJ1-4, with D unresolved. The CDR3 is made up of 13 amino acids. Germline values: CDR1 SGHTA, CDR2 FQGNSA. Deletions cut 0 bases from V and 11 bases from J, with 10 bases between. The CDR3 is CASSLARLDKLFF. Written as DNA, the CDR3 is TGTGCCAGCAGCTTAGCGCGGTTGGATAAACTGTTTTTT.

The rearrangement uses TRBV20-1 and TRBJ2-3, with D possibly TRBD2 on 5 matching bases. The V end lost 1 base, the J end lost 5 bases, and 10 bases lay between the germline ends. Germline-derived CDR1 and CDR2 are DFQATT and SNEGSKA (reference sequence). This CDR3 is 13 amino acids long. The CDR3 region is CSARGFGGDTQYF. CDR3 in DNA: TGCAGTGCTAGAGGATTCGGAGGAGATACGCAGTATTTT.

This clonotype has a handful of counts. J is TRBJ2-1 and V is TRBV5-1; TRBD1 matches at 7 bases. The germline CDR1 and CDR2 sequences are SGHRS and YFSETQ. V dropped 4 bases and J dropped 7; count of bases not matched to a gene: 5. The CDR3 is made up of 13 amino acids. The CDR3 sequence: CASSKTRGNEQFF. CDR3 sequence (DNA): TGCGCCAGCAGCAAAACCAGGGGGAATGAGCAGTTCTTC.

This clonotype was counted ten times or more. This sequence joins TRBV5-1 and TRBJ2-7; tentatively, D is TRBD1 (8 bases). Germline loops: CDR1 SGHRS, CDR2 YFSETQ. Trimming stripped 4 bases from V and 3 bases from J, with 20 bases between. The CDR3 runs 16 residues. This CDR3 is CASSAVTGGRDYEQYF. The CDR3 nucleotides are TGCGCCAGCAGCGCTGTTACAGGGGGGAGGGACTACGAGCAGTACTTC.

This clonotype was seen only a few times. V usage is TRBV2 and J usage is TRBJ2-1; D may match TRBD1 or TRBD2 (6 bases each). CDR1 and CDR2 (germline): SNHLY, FYNNEI. V shed 7 bases and J shed 7 bases, with 14 bases lying between them. The CDR3 sequence is 13 residues long. CDR3 residues: CASMGGAGNEQFF. CDR3 coding DNA: TGTGCCAGCATGGGGGGCGCTGGGAATGAGCAGTTCTTC.

This clonotype has ten or more counts. The chain carries TRBV7-6 and TRBJ2-2, with 7 bases that match TRBD1. V lost 2 bases, J lost 6 bases, and 0 bases stayed unmatched. From germline, CDR1 is SGHVS and CDR2 FNYEAQ. The CDR3 loop spans 13 amino acids. DNA for the CDR3: TGTGCCAGCAGCTTAACAGGGGCCGGGGAGCTGTTTTTT. As protein: CASSLTGAGELFF.

This clonotype has a count of ten or more. The rearrangement uses TRBV7-8 and TRBJ1-2, with D possibly being TRBD1 (5 bases). The CDR3 has 13 residues. CDR1 is SGHVS, CDR2 FQNEAQ, per germline. V was shortened by 5 bases and J by 8 bases, with 15 bases between the two germline ends. Here the CDR3 DNA reads TGTGCCAGCAGCCAATTCGGGGCCCAAGGCTACACCTTC. This gives the protein CASSQFGAQGYTF.

The table lists this clonotype with many counts. The rearrangement joins TRBV12-3 or TRBV12-4 to TRBJ2-7; possible D gene TRBD2, 5 bases. The CDR3 consists of 14 residues. The V end lost 0 bases, the J end lost 1 base, and 7 bases lay between the germline ends. CDR3 sequence: CASSLARVSYEQYF. For the CDR3, the DNA is TGTGCCAGCAGTTTAGCGCGGGTATCCTACGAGCAGTACTTC.

This clonotype was picked up one time. One base away lies a much larger clone, so this may be a sequencing read error. The gene calls are TRBV12-3 or TRBV12-4 and TRBJ2-1; no definite D call. The CDR3 sequence is 15 residues long. This chain's CDR3 is CASSPTVGVINGQFF. DNA for the CDR3: TGTGCCAGCAGCCCCACAGTTGGGGTGATCAATGGGCAGTTCTTC.

As to this clonotype: A much larger clone lies one base from this, so it may be a read error. The J gene is TRBJ2-7, the V gene TRBV20-1, with no clear D. CDR3 length: 12 residues. Germline CDR1 DFQATT, CDR2 SNEGSKA (reference sequence). The CDR3 sequence is CSGNDPSYAQYF. In nucleotides, the CDR3 is TGCAGTGGTAATGACCCTTCCTACGCGCAGTACTTC.

This clonotype was recorded at least ten times. This chain joins TRBV18 and TRBJ2-1; D is possibly TRBD2 (6 bases). The CDR3 has 18 amino acids. With 1 base removed from V and 3 bases from J, the gap between germline ends came to 19 bases. Germline assignment: CDR1 KGHSH and CDR2 LQKENI. The CDR3 is CASSPRTIPWALYNEQFF. For the CDR3, the DNA is TGTGCCAGCTCACCACGGACTATCCCCTGGGCCCTCTACAATGAGCAGTTCTTC.

This clonotype was counted at least ten times. V gene TRBV20-1 combines with J gene TRBJ1-1, with D possibly matching TRBD1 (5 bases). V was trimmed by 3 bases and J by 8 bases, leaving 19 bases between them. The CDR3 extends over 14 amino acids. Germline V lookup: CDR1 DFQATT, CDR2 SNEGSKA (reference sequence). CDR3 residues: CSARSDRGGGEAFF. The CDR3 DNA reads as TGCAGTGCTAGGTCGGATAGGGGAGGTGGGGAAGCTTTCTTT.